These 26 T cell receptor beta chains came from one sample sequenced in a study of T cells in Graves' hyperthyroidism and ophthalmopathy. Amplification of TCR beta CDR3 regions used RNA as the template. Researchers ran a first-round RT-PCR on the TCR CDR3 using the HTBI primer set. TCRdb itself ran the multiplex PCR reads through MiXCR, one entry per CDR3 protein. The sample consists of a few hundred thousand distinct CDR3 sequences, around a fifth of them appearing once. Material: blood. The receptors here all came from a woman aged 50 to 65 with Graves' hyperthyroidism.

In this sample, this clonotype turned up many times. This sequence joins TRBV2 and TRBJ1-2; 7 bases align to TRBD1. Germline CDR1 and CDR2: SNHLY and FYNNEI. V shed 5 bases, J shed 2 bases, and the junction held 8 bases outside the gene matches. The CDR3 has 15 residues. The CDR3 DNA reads TGTGCCAGCAGTTACAGGGGCGTGGGGAACTATGGCTACACCTTC. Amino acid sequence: CASSYRGVGNYGYTF.

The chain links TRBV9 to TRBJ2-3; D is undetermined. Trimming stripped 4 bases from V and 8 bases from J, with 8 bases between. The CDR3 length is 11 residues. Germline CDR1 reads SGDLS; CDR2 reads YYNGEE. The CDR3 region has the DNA TGTGCCAGCAGCCCAGTTGTTACGCAGTATTTT. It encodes CASSPVVTQYF.

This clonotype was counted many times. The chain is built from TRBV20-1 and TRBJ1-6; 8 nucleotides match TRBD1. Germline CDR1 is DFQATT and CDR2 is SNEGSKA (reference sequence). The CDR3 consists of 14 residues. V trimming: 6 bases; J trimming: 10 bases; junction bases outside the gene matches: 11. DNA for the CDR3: TGCAGTGCATTGGACAGGGCAATTGGATCACCCCTCCACTTT. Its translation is CSALDRAIGSPLHF.

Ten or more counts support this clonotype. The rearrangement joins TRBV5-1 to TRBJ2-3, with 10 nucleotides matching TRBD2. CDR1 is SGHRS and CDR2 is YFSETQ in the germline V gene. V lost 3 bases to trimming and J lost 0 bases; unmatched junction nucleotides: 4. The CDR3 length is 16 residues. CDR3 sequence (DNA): TGCGCCAGCAGCTCGGGACTAGCGACTAGCACAGATACGCAGTATTTT. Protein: CASSSGLATSTDTQYF.

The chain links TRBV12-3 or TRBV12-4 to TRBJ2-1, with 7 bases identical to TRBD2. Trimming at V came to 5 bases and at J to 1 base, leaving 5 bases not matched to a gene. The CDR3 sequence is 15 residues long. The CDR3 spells CASSRTSRSYNEQFF. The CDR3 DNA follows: TGTGCCAGCAGTAGGACTAGTCGGTCCTACAATGAGCAGTTCTTC.

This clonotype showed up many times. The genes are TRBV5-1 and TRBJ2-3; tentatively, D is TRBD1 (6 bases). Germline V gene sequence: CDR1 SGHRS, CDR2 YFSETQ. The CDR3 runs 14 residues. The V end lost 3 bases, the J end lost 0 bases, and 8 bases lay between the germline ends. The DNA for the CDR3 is TGCGCCAGCAGCTACGGACAGAGCACAGATACGCAGTATTTT. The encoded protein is CASSYGQSTDTQYF. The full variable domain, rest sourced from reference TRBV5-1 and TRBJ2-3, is KAGVTQTPRYLIKTRGQQVTLSCSPISGHRSVSWYQQTPGQGLQFLFEYFSETQRNKGNFPGRFSGRQFSNSRSEMNVSTLELGDSALYLCASSYGQSTDTQYFGPGTRLTVL.

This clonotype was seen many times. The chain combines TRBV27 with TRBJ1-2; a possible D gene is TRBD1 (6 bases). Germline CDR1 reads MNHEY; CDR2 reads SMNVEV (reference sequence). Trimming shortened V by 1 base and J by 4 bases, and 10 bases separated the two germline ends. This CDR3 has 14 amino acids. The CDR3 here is CASSLLQGSYGYTF. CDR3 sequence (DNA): TGTGCCAGCAGTTTATTGCAGGGGAGCTATGGCTACACCTTC.

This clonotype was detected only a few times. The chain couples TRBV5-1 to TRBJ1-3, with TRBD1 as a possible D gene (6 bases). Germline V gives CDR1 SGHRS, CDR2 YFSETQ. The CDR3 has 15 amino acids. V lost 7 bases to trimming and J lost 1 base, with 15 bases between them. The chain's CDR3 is CASGSTGSSGNTIYF. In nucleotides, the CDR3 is TGCGCCAGCGGATCAACAGGGTCGTCTGGAAACACCATATATTTT.

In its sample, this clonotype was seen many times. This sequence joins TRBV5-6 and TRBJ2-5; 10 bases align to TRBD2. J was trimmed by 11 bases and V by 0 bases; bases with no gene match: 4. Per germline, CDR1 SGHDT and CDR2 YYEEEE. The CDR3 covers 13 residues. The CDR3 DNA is TGTGCCAGCAGCTTGGGACTAGCGGGCCGACAGTACTTC. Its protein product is CASSLGLAGRQYF.

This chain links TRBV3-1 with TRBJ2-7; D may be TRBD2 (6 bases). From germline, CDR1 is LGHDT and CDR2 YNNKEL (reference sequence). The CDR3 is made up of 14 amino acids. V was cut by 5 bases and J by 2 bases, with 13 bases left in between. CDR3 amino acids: CASSFAGITYEQYF. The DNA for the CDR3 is TGTGCCAGCAGCTTTGCGGGGATAACCTACGAGCAGTACTTC.

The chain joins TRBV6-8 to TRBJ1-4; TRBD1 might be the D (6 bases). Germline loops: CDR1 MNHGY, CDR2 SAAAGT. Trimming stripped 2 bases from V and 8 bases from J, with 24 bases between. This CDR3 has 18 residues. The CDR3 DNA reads TGTGCCAGCAGTTACGGGGGGGGCGGCCTATGCAGCAGGGAAAAACTGTTTTTT. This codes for CASSYGGGGLCSREKLFF.

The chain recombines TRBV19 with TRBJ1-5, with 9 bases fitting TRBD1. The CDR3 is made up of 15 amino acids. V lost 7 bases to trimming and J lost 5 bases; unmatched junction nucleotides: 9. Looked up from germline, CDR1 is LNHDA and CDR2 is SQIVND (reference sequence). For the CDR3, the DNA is TGTGCCAGTAATCACGGCCGGGACAGGGATCAGCCCCAGCATTTT. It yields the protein CASNHGRDRDQPQHF.

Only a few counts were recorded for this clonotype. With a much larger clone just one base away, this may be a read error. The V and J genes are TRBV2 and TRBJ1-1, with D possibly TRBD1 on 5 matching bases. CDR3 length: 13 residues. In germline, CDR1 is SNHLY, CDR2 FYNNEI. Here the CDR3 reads CASIWSWGAEASF. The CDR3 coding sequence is TGTGCCAGCATTTGGTCCTGGGGCGCTGAAGCTTCCTTT. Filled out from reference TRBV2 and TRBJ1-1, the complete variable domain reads EPEVTQTPSHQVTQMGQEVILRCVPISNHLYFYWYRQILGQKVEFLVSFYNNEISEKSEIFDDQFSVERPDGSNFTLKIRSTKLEDSAMYFCASIWSWGAEASFGQGTRLTVV.

CDR3 DNA: TGTGCCAGCGGGGGGACGGGTAAAGCTTTCTTT. Its translation is CASGGTGKAFF. This chain connects TRBV6-1 to TRBJ1-1, with D maybe TRBD1 (5 bases). This CDR3 region has 11 residues. Germline values: CDR1 MNHNS, CDR2 SASEGT. V was pared by 8 bases and J by 9 bases, with 13 bases between.

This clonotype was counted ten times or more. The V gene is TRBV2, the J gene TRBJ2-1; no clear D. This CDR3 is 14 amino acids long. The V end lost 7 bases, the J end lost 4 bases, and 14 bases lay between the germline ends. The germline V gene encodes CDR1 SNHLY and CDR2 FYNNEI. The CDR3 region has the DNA TGTGCCAGCAAAAGGAACACCGCTTACAATGAGCAGTTCTTC. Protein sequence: CASKRNTAYNEQFF. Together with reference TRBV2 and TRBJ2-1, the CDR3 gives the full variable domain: EPEVTQTPSHQVTQMGQEVILRCVPISNHLYFYWYRQILGQKVEFLVSFYNNEISEKSEIFDDQFSVERPDGSNFTLKIRSTKLEDSAMYFCASKRNTAYNEQFFGPGTRLTVL.

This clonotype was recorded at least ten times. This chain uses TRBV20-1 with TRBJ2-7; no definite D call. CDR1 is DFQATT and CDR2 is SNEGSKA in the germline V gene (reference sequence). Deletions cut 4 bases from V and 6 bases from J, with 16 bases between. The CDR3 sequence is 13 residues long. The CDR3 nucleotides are TGCAGTGCTACCCAATTAATTAATCGCGAGCAGTACTTC. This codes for CSATQLINREQYF.

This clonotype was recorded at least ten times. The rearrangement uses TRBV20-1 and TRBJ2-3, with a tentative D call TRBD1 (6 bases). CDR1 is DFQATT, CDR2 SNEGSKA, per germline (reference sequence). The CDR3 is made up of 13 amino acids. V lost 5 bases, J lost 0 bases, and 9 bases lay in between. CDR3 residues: CSAYGQSTDTQYF. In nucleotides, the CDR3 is TGCAGTGCTTACGGACAGAGCACAGATACGCAGTATTTT.

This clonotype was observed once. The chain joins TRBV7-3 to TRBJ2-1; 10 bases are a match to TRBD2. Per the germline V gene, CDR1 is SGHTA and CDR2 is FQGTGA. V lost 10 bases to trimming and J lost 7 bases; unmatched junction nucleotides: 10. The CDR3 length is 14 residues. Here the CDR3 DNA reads TGTGCCACGAAACTAGCGGGGCTACAGAATGAGCAGTTCTTC. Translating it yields CATKLAGLQNEQFF.

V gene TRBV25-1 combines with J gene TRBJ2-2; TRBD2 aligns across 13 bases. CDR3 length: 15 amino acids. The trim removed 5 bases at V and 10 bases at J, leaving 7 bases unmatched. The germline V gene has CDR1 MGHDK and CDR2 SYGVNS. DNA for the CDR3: TGTGCCAGCAGTACTAGCGGGGGGGCCGGCGAGGAGCTGTTTTTT. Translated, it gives CASSTSGGAGEELFF.

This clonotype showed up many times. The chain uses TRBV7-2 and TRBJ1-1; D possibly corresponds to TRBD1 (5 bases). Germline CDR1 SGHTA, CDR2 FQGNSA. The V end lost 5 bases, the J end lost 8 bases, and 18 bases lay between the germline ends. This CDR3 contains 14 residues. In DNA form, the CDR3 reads TGTGCCAGCAGCCCCGGGACCCAAGGGTACGAAGCTTTCTTT. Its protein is CASSPGTQGYEAFF.

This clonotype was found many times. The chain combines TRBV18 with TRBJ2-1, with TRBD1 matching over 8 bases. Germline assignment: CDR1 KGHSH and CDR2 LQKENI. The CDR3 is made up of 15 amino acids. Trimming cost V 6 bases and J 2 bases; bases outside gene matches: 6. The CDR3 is CASSTGTGTYNEQFF. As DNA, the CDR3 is TGTGCCAGCTCCACCGGGACAGGAACCTACAATGAGCAGTTCTTC.

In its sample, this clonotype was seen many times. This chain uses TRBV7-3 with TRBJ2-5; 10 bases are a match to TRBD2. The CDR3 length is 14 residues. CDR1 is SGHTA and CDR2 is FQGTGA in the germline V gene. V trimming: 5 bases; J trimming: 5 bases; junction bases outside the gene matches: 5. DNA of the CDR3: TGTGCCAGCAGCCGAGCGGGAGGGACGGAGACCCAGTACTTC. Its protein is CASSRAGGTETQYF.

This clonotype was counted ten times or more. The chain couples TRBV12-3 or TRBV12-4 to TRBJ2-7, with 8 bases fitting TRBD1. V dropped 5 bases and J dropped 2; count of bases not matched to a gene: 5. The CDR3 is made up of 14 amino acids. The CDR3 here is CASSIDRGPYEQYF. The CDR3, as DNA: TGTGCCAGCAGTATCGACAGGGGCCCCTACGAGCAGTACTTC.

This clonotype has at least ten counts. CDR3 DNA: TGTGCCAGCACCCCGACATTCAACACTGAAGCTTTCTTT. The encoded protein is CASTPTFNTEAFF. The J gene is TRBJ1-1, the V gene TRBV12-3 or TRBV12-4; D call uncertain. The CDR3 totals 13 residues. Trimming left V 7 bases short and J 2 bases short, with 11 bases between.

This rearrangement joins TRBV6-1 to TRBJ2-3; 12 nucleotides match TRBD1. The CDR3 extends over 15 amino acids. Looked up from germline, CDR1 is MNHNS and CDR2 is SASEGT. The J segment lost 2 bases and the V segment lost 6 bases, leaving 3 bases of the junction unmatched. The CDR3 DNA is TGTGCCAGCAGAAGGGACAGGGGGCTCACAGATACGCAGTATTTT. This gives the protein CASRRDRGLTDTQYF.

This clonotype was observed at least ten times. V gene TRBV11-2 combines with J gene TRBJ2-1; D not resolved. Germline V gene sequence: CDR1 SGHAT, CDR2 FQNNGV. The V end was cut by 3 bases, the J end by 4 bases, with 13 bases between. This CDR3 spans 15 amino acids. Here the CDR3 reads CASSFFSRLYNEQFF. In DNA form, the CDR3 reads TGTGCCAGCAGCTTTTTTTCTAGGTTGTACAATGAGCAGTTCTTC.